The 5 T cell receptor beta chains listed next were all sequenced from one sample in a study of neurological immune-mediated disorders. MiXCR, applied by TCRdb to the 5' RACE reads, yields one record per CDR3 protein. Of roughly 59,000 distinct CDR3 sequences listed, around 5% were seen once; the top ten hold about 5%. Input material: PBMCs. These receptors were obtained from a human donor with multiple sclerosis. The donor label of this sample is uncertain.

This clonotype was seen at least ten times. The chain combines TRBV5-1 with TRBJ1-6, with no clear D. Germline V CDR1 and CDR2: SGHRS, YFSETQ. The CDR3 has 13 residues. V was trimmed by 2 bases and J by 6 bases, leaving 6 bases between them. CDR3 nucleotides: TGCGCCAGCAGCTTCGAGTCTAATTCACCCCTCCACTTT. This encodes CASSFESNSPLHF.

This clonotype has a count of ten or more. The V and J genes are TRBV7-9 and TRBJ1-1, with 10 nucleotides matching TRBD1. After removal of 2 bases from V and 3 bases from J, the junction contained 9 bases not matched to a gene. Germline assignment: CDR1 SEHNR and CDR2 FQNEAQ (reference sequence). The CDR3 sequence is 17 residues long. CDR3 coding DNA: TGTGCCAGCAGCTTACGAGATCGGGACAGGGGACACACTGAAGCTTTCTTT. Encoded protein: CASSLRDRDRGHTEAFF.

This clonotype was picked up many times. This chain connects TRBV5-8 to TRBJ1-2, with D possibly matching TRBD1 (6 bases). This CDR3 has 15 amino acids. Germline V gene data show CDR1 as SGHTS and CDR2 as YDEGEE. V was cut by 4 bases and J by 7 bases, with 20 bases left in between. CDR3 amino acids: CASSLDSREMGGYTF. As DNA, the CDR3 is TGTGCCAGCAGCCTGGACAGTCGGGAGATGGGTGGCTACACCTTC.

Many counts were recorded for this clonotype. The rearrangement links TRBV20-1 to TRBJ2-3, with 8 bases identical to TRBD2. J gave up 3 bases and V 3 bases, and 8 bases lay outside the gene matches. This CDR3 comprises 15 residues. CDR1 DFQATT and CDR2 SNEGSKA come from the germline V gene (reference sequence). Here the CDR3 reads CSARPRAGGTDTQYF. The CDR3 coding sequence is TGCAGTGCTAGGCCCCGGGCGGGGGGTACAGATACGCAGTATTTT.

The sample holds many counts of this clonotype. The chain joins TRBV10-3 to TRBJ1-6; D is unresolved. V lost 3 bases, J lost 10 bases, and 7 bases lay in between. There are 12 residues in the CDR3. The germline V gene encodes CDR1 ENHRY and CDR2 SYGVKD. Here the CDR3 reads CAISDEMSPLHF. The CDR3 bases are TGTGCCATCAGTGATGAAATGTCACCCCTCCACTTT.